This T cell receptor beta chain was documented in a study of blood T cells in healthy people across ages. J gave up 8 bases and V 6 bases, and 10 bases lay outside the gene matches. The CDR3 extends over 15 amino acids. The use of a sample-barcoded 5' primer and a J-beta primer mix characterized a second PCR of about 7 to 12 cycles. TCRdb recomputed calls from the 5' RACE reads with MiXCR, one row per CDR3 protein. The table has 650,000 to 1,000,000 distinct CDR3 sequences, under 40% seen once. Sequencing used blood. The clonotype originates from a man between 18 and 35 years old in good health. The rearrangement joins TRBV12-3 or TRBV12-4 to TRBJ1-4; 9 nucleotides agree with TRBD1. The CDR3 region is CASSPYRGLGEKLFF. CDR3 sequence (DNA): TGTGCCAGCAGCCCTTACAGGGGGCTAGGGGAAAAACTGTTTTTT.